What follows is one T cell receptor beta chain and its context. This specimen comes from a study of blood T cell repertoires in COVID-19. For the study at large: Specimens from acute and convalescent COVID-19 originated in the United States, Italy and Spain. PBMCs, B-cell-depleted T cells, or T cells provided the cDNA or gDNA that made up the material.

The CDR3 length is 16 residues. The germline V gene encodes CDR1 KGHSH and CDR2 LQKENI. Between the trimmed V and J ends, which lost 3 bases and 6 bases, there was a span of 21 bases. Authors' data handling: Amplification of reference gene primers was used by the study to estimate nucleated cell counts. Sequencing was performed with immunoSEQ multiplex PCR; in TCRdb, only in-frame clones are kept and a portion is missing. V and J calls plus clone size are reproduced from that table; the DNA served to infer D and trimming. This repertoire shows roughly 200,000 clones, approximately 85% found once; its top ten account for 9.5% to 12%.

The sequenced sample consisted of peripheral blood. The source is a human donor with active or convalescent COVID-19. The donor label of this sample is uncertain. The chain joins TRBV18 to TRBJ2-7; weak D call: TRBD2 (6 bases). This CDR3 reads CASSPEGLGLGGEQYF. The CDR3 coding sequence is TGTGCCAGCTCACCCGAAGGATTGGGGTTGGGGGGCGAGCAGTACTTC.